The 23 T cell receptor beta chains below all came from one sample that was sequenced in a study of beta chain features in type 1 diabetes. cDNA synthesis used the whole RNA isolate, giving expressed TCRB sequences. The data were produced by immunoSEQ multiplex PCR, yet TCRdb's version contains in-frame clones alone and is incomplete. Of about 620,000 clones in the sample, 15% to 19% were seen once. Material: naive CD4+ T cells from blood. All receptors derive from a young man in good health.

This clone was seen a handful of times. V and J are TRBV5-1 and TRBJ2-1, with D possibly being TRBD2 (6 bases). The CDR3 covers 16 residues. V lost 0 bases, J lost 8 bases, and 18 bases lay in between. The germline V gene encodes CDR1 SGHRS and CDR2 YFSETQ. CDR3 sequence: CASSLDGRRRADEQFF. CDR3 DNA sequence: TGCGCCAGCAGCTTGGATGGGAGGCGGAGAGCTGATGAGCAGTTCTTC.

The chain has TRBV7-9 and TRBJ2-5, with D possibly being TRBD1 (8 bases). With 5 bases removed from V and 5 bases from J, the gap between germline ends came to 18 bases. The CDR3 is 15 amino acids. Germline values: CDR1 SEHNR, CDR2 FQNEAQ (reference sequence). Here the CDR3 reads CASSPGQGGKETQYF. The CDR3 DNA sequence: TGTGCCAGCAGCCCCGGACAGGGAGGGAAGGAGACCCAGTACTTC.

The sample holds a few counts of this clone. V gene TRBV12-5 combines with J gene TRBJ2-1; 8 positions match TRBD2. With V trimmed by 1 base and J by 9 bases, 5 bases remained unmatched. The length of the CDR3 is 14 residues. Germline-derived CDR1 and CDR2 are LGHNT and FRNRAP. For the CDR3, the DNA is TGTGCTAGTGGTTTGGAGACGGGAGGGTTTGAGCAGTTCTTC. It is translated as CASGLETGGFEQFF.

The chain couples TRBV11-3 to TRBJ2-5; D call uncertain. V was clipped by 1 base and J by 5 bases, with 8 bases between them. Germline CDR1 is SGHNT and CDR2 is YENEEA. The CDR3 contains 13 residues. The chain's CDR3 is CASSLGSRETQYF. The CDR3 DNA is TGTGCCAGCAGCTTAGGCTCGCGGGAGACCCAGTACTTC.

The V gene is TRBV6-5, the J gene TRBJ1-3, with D unresolved. In germline, CDR1 is MNHEY, CDR2 SVGAGI. With 0 bases removed from V and 0 bases from J, the gap between germline ends came to 6 bases. This CDR3 contains 15 residues. As DNA, the CDR3 is TGTGCCAGCAGTTACTCCGGGAACTCTGGAAACACCATATATTTT. Its protein is CASSYSGNSGNTIYF.

J is TRBJ1-2 and V is TRBV11-1; 8 bases align to TRBD1. Germline V lookup: CDR1 SGHAT, CDR2 FQDESV (reference sequence). V gave up 0 bases and J gave up 4 bases; unmatched junction bases: 4. CDR3 length equals 15 residues. CDR3 in amino acids: CASSLAGQGGYGYTF. DNA of the CDR3: TGTGCCAGCAGCTTAGCAGGACAGGGCGGCTATGGCTACACCTTC. Drawing the rest from reference TRBV11-1 and TRBJ1-2, the complete variable domain is EAEVAQSPRYKITEKSQAVAFWCDPISGHATLYWYRQILGQGPELLVQFQDESVVDDSQLPKDRFSAERLKGVDSTLKIQPAELGDSAMYLCASSLAGQGGYGYTFGSGTRLTVV.

The CDR3 spells CATSREGHGYTF. The CDR3 DNA reads TGTGCCACCAGCAGAGAAGGGCATGGCTACACCTTC. The chain combines TRBV15 with TRBJ1-2; D ambiguous. CDR3 size: 12 residues. Germline V gene data show CDR1 as LNHNV and CDR2 as YYDKDF (reference sequence). Trimming removed 0 bases from V and 6 bases from J, with 5 bases in between.

This clone was observed a handful of times. CDR3 protein: CASSDGQGANSPLHF. The CDR3 DNA is TGTGCCAGCAGCGACGGACAGGGGGCTAATTCACCCCTCCACTTT. The rearrangement joins TRBV9 to TRBJ1-6; 11 positions match TRBD1. CDR1 SGDLS and CDR2 YYNGEE come from the germline V gene. This CDR3 is built from 15 residues. V shed 3 bases and J 6 bases; nucleotides not matched to a gene: 2.

Only a few counts were recorded for this clone. Here the CDR3 reads CSVGPGQGIYNEQFF. CDR3 coding DNA: TGCAGCGTTGGCCCGGGACAGGGGATCTACAATGAGCAGTTCTTC. The V and J genes are TRBV29-1 and TRBJ2-1; 10 nucleotides match TRBD1. There are 15 residues in the CDR3. CDR1 is SQVTM, CDR2 ANQGSEA, per germline. V dropped 4 bases and J dropped 3; count of bases not matched to a gene: 6.

This clone has a handful of counts. The chain couples TRBV7-2 to TRBJ1-2; D is ambiguous. Germline V gene sequence: CDR1 SGHTA, CDR2 FQGNSA. Deletions cut 5 bases from V and 2 bases from J, with 12 bases between. CDR3 size: 14 residues. CDR3: CASSDAGINYGYTF. The CDR3 DNA sequence: TGTGCCAGCAGCGACGCCGGGATAAACTATGGCTACACCTTC. Drawing the rest from reference TRBV7-2 and TRBJ1-2, the complete variable domain is GAGVSQSPSNKVTEKGKDVELRCDPISGHTALYWYRQSLGQGLEFLIYFQGNSAPDKSGLPSDRFSAERTGGSVSTLTIQRTQQEDSAVYLCASSDAGINYGYTFGSGTRLTVV.

The CDR3: CASSPGQTPNYGYTF. The CDR3 nucleotides read TGCGCCAGCAGCCCTGGACAGACGCCTAACTATGGCTACACCTTC. The chain couples TRBV4-3 to TRBJ1-2; D might be TRBD1 (6 bases). V was clipped by 4 bases and J by 0 bases, with 12 bases between them. The CDR3 covers 15 residues. The germline gives CDR1 LGHNA, CDR2 YSLEER.

The chain recombines TRBV19 with TRBJ2-2; 10 bases fit TRBD1. The CDR3 is 16 amino acids. The germline V gene has CDR1 LNHDA and CDR2 SQIVND (reference sequence). V dropped 2 bases and J dropped 6; count of bases not matched to a gene: 6. CDR3 amino acids: CASSIPGTGESGELFF. In nucleotides, the CDR3 is TGTGCCAGTAGTATACCAGGGACAGGGGAATCCGGGGAGCTGTTTTTT.

The CDR3 reads CASSLSDRDTDTQYF. The CDR3 DNA sequence: TGCGCCAGCAGCCTATCGGACAGGGACACAGATACGCAGTATTTT. The genes are TRBV5-1 and TRBJ2-3; TRBD1 agrees at 8 bases. The CDR3 length is 15 residues. Germline lookup yields CDR1 SGHRS and CDR2 YFSETQ. V was pared by 4 bases and J by 2 bases, with 6 bases of the junction left unmatched. The variable domain in full, completed from reference TRBV5-1 and TRBJ2-3, reads KAGVTQTPRYLIKTRGQQVTLSCSPISGHRSVSWYQQTPGQGLQFLFEYFSETQRNKGNFPGRFSGRQFSNSRSEMNVSTLELGDSALYLCASSLSDRDTDTQYFGPGTRLTVL.

The chain recombines TRBV5-1 with TRBJ2-1; perhaps TRBD1 as D (6 bases). The germline V gene encodes CDR1 SGHRS and CDR2 YFSETQ. The CDR3 contains 14 residues. Trimming took 4 bases from V and 0 from J, leaving 8 bases between them. The CDR3 DNA reads as TGCGCCAGCAGCACAGGGAGCTCCTACAATGAGCAGTTCTTC. Translation: CASSTGSSYNEQFF.

The genes are TRBV4-3 and TRBJ2-5; D possibly corresponds to TRBD2 (5 bases). Germline V lookup: CDR1 LGHNA, CDR2 YSLEER. This CDR3 spans 14 amino acids. Trimming left V 2 bases short and J 5 bases short, with 12 bases between. For the CDR3, the DNA is TGCGCCAGCAGCCAACCTTCTAGAGGGGAGACCCAGTACTTC. It specifies CASSQPSRGETQYF.

The J gene is TRBJ1-1, the V gene TRBV5-4; possible D gene TRBD1, 5 bases. This CDR3 is 14 amino acids long. Germline V gives CDR1 SGHNT, CDR2 YYREEE (reference sequence). Trimming removed 2 bases from V and 5 bases from J, with 13 bases in between. CDR3 amino acids: CASSFGSRQTEAFF. The CDR3 DNA follows: TGTGCCAGCAGCTTTGGATCCCGACAGACTGAAGCTTTCTTT.

This clone has just a few counts. This sequence joins TRBV29-1 and TRBJ2-3; TRBD2 matches at 10 bases. The CDR3 covers 15 residues. The V and J ends lost 7 bases and 2 bases, in that order; junction bases with no gene match: 9. The germline CDR1 and CDR2 sequences are SQVTM and ANQGSEA. CDR3 nucleotide sequence: TGCAGCGCCCGCCGGCTAGCGGGGGCCACAGATACGCAGTATTTT. It codes for CSARRLAGATDTQYF.

This clone showed up just a few times. The rearrangement uses TRBV2 and TRBJ2-7, with D perhaps matching TRBD2 (5 bases). CDR1 is SNHLY, CDR2 FYNNEI, per germline. The CDR3 extends over 15 amino acids. Trimming removed 6 bases at V and 0 bases at J, with 15 bases between. The CDR3 DNA reads as TGTGCCAGCAGAAGGAGGTACTCCCGCTCCTACGAGCAGTACTTC. It is translated as CASRRRYSRSYEQYF.

The chain employs TRBV5-1 and TRBJ2-5; no reliable D call. The CDR3 covers 15 residues. Trimming left V 9 bases short and J 3 bases short, with 21 bases between. CDR1 is SGHRS and CDR2 is YFSETQ in the germline V gene. CDR3 protein: CAILSGHPLKETQYF. The DNA for the CDR3 is TGCGCCATCCTCTCAGGCCATCCGCTTAAAGAGACCCAGTACTTC.

This clone occurred a few times. The rearrangement uses TRBV5-1 and TRBJ2-1, with TRBD2 as a possible D gene (5 bases). There are 15 residues in the CDR3. Germline CDR1 and CDR2: SGHRS and YFSETQ. Trimming stripped 1 base from V and 7 bases from J, with 15 bases between. CDR3 bases: TGCGCCAGCAGCTTGTTAATGAACCGGGAAAATGAGCAGTTCTTC. Protein product: CASSLLMNRENEQFF.

The chain carries TRBV27 and TRBJ1-3, with D maybe TRBD1 (6 bases). This CDR3 contains 15 residues. Germline CDR1 is MNHEY and CDR2 is SMNVEV (reference sequence). The V and J ends lost 7 bases and 0 bases respectively, with 13 bases between them. DNA for the CDR3: TGTGCCAGCACTGACAGGCCTTTCTCTGGAAACACCATATATTTT. This codes for CASTDRPFSGNTIYF.

This clone turned up a few times. The chain couples TRBV18 to TRBJ2-7, with D unclear. Germline values: CDR1 KGHSH, CDR2 LQKENI. The CDR3 runs to 15 residues. V dropped 3 bases and J dropped 7 bases, with 19 bases sitting between them. The CDR3 DNA sequence: TGTGCCAGCTCACCGTCGGTGGGCCCCTTGGGGGAGCAGTACTTC. This codes for CASSPSVGPLGEQYF. The full variable domain, rest sourced from reference TRBV18 and TRBJ2-7, is NAGVMQNPRHLVRRRGQEARLRCSPMKGHSHVYWYRQLPEEGLKFMVYLQKENIIDESGMPKERFSAEFPKEGPSILRIQQVVRGDSAAYFCASSPSVGPLGEQYFGPGTRLTVT.

The table lists this clone with a few counts. This sequence joins TRBV5-4 and TRBJ2-1, with 7 bases matching TRBD1. J gave up 6 bases and V 1 base, and 10 bases lay outside the gene matches. This CDR3 region has 16 residues. Germline V gives CDR1 SGHNT, CDR2 YYREEE (reference sequence). The CDR3 loop is CASSLSPFPGGNEQFF. For the CDR3, the DNA is TGTGCCAGCAGCTTGTCCCCTTTCCCAGGGGGCAATGAGCAGTTCTTC.